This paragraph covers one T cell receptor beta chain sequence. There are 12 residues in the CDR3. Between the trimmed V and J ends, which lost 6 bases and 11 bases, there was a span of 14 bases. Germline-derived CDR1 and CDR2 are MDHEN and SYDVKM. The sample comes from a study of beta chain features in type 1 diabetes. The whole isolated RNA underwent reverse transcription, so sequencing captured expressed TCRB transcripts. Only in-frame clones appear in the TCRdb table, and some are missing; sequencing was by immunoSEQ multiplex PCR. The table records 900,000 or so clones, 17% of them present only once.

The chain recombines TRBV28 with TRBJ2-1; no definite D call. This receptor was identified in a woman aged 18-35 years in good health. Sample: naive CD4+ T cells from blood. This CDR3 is CASSRRSGKQFF. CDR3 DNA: TGTGCCAGCAGCCGAAGGAGTGGGAAGCAGTTCTTC.